This T cell receptor beta chain emerged from a study of shared clonotypes between healthy human individuals. Assay: immunoSEQ multiplex PCR; the TCRdb copy retains only in-frame clones and omits some. There are about 2.3 million clones in the sample; about nine tenths occur only once, and approximately 0.41% lies in the top ten. V was shortened by 0 bases and J by 2 bases, with 8 bases between the two germline ends. This CDR3 is 14 amino acids long. From germline, CDR1 is GTSNPN and CDR2 SVGIG (reference sequence). The V gene is TRBV30, the J gene TRBJ1-3; D gene ambiguous. The sequence came from a man between 18 and 35 years old in good health. Some clones in this sample may be carry-over from other donors' samples. The sequenced material came from naive CD4+ T cells from PBMCs. As to subset: CD45RA+ positively selected. The CDR3 coding sequence is TGTGCCTGGAGTGTACTAGGGACTGGAAACACCATATATTTT. Its translation is CAWSVLGTGNTIYF. The full variable domain, completed using reference TRBV30 and TRBJ1-3, is SQTIHQWPATLVQPVGSPLSLECTVEGTSNPNLYWYRQAAGRGLQLLFYSVGIGQISSEVPQNLSASRPQDRQFILSSKKLLLSDSGFYLCAWSVLGTGNTIYFGEGSWLTVV.